The entry that follows covers one T cell receptor beta chain sequence. No cognate antigen has been identified for it. Base qualities were left out, and no much larger clone turns up one base away. The collaborating institutions used their own protocols to collect whole blood in K2EDTA tubes. Collaborator samples were shipped for TCRbeta analysis as frozen whole blood, isolated PBMCs, or DNA extracted from either sample type. The source of the sample is a study of blood T cell repertoires in COVID-19 (dated by TCRdb to 2019 to 2021). Concerning the study at large: Samples covering the acute and convalescent phases of COVID-19 were provided by collaborators in the United States, Italy and Spain. The material from the prospective study consisted of cDNA or gDNA derived from T cells, B-cell-depleted T cells, or PBMCs. Deeply sampled blood TCRbeta repertoires from subjects exposed to, actively infected with, or recovered from COVID-19 were included in the dataset. The repertoires were made available in a free public database intended to serve as a resource for research on the immune response to SARS-CoV-2. The samples were drawn from two sources: the first 160 participants of the ongoing ImmuneRACE study, and some 1,300 subjects contributed by 6 global collaborators. The sample metadata nearly always contained a de-identified subject ID, COVID-19 status, age in years and sex. Where available, HLA class I and class II types were taken from metadata supplied by the sample provider and were not determined by assay-based typing. Results the study describes overall, beyond this receptor: The quantity of clinical and demographic metadata differed by source and by participant and was supplied without curation.

Clipping removes 6 bases from V and 5 bases from J, with 4 as the unmatched junction base count. Looking up the germline V gene yields CDR1 MNHEY and CDR2 SVGAGI. Including the terminal cysteine and phenylalanine, the CDR3 comprises 13 residues. Only CDR3 DNA remains: 39 bases, in frame from the first base. TCRbeta CDR3 regions were amplified from genomic DNA by means of the immunoSEQ Assay, a bias-controlled multiplex PCR. The authors processed their data as follows. The number of nucleated cells in each sample was estimated by amplification of reference gene primers within the assay. To quantify the absolute abundance of each unique TCRbeta CDR3 rearrangement, sequence reads were collapsed and filtered. For each sample, productive Simpson clonality was calculated as the square root of Simpson's diversity index across productive rearrangements. TCRdb took over this immuneACCESS table, retaining in-frame rearrangements with V and J assigned. Such tables are incomplete; in checked studies, under half of the missing clones stem from an unresolved V gene, and the remainder is unexplained. V, J and clone size are taken as reported in that table, and D and trimming were inferred from the DNA itself. For this sample there are about 220,000 clones; roughly 85% appear just once. 2% to 3% of the sample is in the top ten clones.

The clonotype originates from a woman aged 40-49 years with active or convalescent COVID-19. The rearrangement combines TRBV6-5 with TRBJ2-5; TRBD1 aligns with 9 central bases. Material for sequencing was peripheral blood. The encoded CDR3 is CASSRDREETQYF. The nucleotide sequence is given as TGTGCCAGCAGCCGGGACAGGGAGGAGACCCAGTACTTC.